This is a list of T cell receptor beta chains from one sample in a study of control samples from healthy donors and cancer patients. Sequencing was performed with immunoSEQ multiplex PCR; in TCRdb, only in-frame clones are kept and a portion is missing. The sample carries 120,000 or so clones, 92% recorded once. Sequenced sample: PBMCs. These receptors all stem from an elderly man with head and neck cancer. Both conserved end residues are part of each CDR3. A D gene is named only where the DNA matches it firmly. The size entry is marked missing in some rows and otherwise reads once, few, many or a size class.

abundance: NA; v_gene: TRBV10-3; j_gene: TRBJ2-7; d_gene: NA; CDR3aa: CAISPSSYEQYF; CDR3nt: TGTGCCATCAGCCCGAGCTCCTACGAGCAGTACTTC
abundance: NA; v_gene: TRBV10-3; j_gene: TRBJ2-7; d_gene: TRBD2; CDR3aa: CAISEEPAGAYEQYF; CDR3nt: TGTGCCATCAGTGAAGAACCAGCGGGGGCTTACGAGCAGTACTTC
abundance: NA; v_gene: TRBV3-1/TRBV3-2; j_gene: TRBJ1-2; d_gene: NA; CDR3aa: CASSQVRGIGDGYTF; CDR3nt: TGTGCCAGCAGCCAAGTGAGGGGAATAGGGGATGGCTACACCTTC
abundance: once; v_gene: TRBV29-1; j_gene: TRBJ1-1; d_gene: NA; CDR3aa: CSASDSLNTEAFF; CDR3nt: TGCAGCGCCTCGGACTCCTTGAACACTGAAGCTTTCTTT
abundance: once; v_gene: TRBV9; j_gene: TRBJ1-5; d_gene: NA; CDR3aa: CASSAGTNQPQHF; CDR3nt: TGTGCCAGCAGCGCAGGGACCAATCAGCCCCAGCATTTT
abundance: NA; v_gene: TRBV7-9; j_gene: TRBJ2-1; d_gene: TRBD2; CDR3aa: CASGTIGVRNEQFF; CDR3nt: TGTGCCAGCGGGACTATCGGGGTGCGGAATGAGCAGTTCTTC
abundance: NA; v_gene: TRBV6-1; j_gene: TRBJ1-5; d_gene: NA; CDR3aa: CASSESAPEVRQPQHF; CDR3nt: TGTGCCAGCAGTGAATCGGCACCCGAAGTTCGCCAGCCCCAGCATTTT
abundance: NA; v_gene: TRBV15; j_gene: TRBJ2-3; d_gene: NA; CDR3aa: CATSRDVTDTQYF; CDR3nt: TGTGCCACCAGCAGAGATGTGACAGATACGCAGTATTTT
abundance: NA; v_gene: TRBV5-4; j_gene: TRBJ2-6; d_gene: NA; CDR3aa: CASRNRVPGANVLTF; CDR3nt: TGTGCCAGCAGAAACAGGGTTCCCGGGGCCAACGTCCTGACTTTC
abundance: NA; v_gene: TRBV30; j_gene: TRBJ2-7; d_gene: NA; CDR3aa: CAWKGLPLYEQYF; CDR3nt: TGTGCCTGGAAAGGGCTCCCCCTCTACGAGCAGTACTTC
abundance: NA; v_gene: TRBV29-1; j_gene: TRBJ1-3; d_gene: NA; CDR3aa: CSVETEVSSGNTIYF; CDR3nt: TGCAGCGTTGAGACAGAAGTCAGCTCTGGAAACACCATATATTTT
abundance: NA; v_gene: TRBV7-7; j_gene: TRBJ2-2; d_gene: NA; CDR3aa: CASSRLEYNTGELFF; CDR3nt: TGTGCCAGCAGCCGTCTTGAGTATAACACCGGGGAGCTGTTTTTT